This TCR beta chain was documented in a study of control samples from healthy donors and cancer patients. Libraries were prepared by immunoSEQ multiplex PCR; TCRdb keeps only in-frame clonotypes and omits some of them. The sample consists of 63,000 or so clones, about nine tenths of them appearing once. This CDR3 region has 13 residues. Germline values: CDR1 SGHRS, CDR2 YFSETQ. Trimming removed 4 bases from V and 3 bases from J, with 11 bases in between. The chain uses TRBV5-1 and TRBJ2-7; TRBD1 might be the D (6 bases). Sequences were obtained from PBMCs. The sequence was obtained from a man aged 55 to 70 with colorectal cancer. The CDR3, as DNA: TGCGCCAGCAGCACTGGACAGCTCTACGAGCAGTACTTC. Amino acids: CASSTGQLYEQYF.